The sequence of this T cell receptor beta chain was determined in a study of blood T cell repertoires in COVID-19. Study details: Among Cohort 3 donors, those recovered had two negative PCRs, clearance, or symptom resolution. In each case, the material was cDNA or gDNA derived from T cells, B-cell-depleted T cells, or PBMCs.

Some clones are missing from TCRdb's copy, which holds only in-frame ones; the method was immunoSEQ multiplex PCR. This sample has about 150,000 clones, with 79% found just once. Clinical history reported by participants formed the basis on which cohorts were assigned. Germline CDR1 is SNHLY and CDR2 is FYNNEI. CDR3 size: 13 residues. Trimming cost V 6 bases and J 4 bases, with 9 bases left between them. V and J are TRBV2 and TRBJ2-2, with a possible D match to TRBD2 (5 bases). The origin of this receptor is a woman in her seventies in a cohort exposed to, infected with or recovered from COVID-19 (not recorded which). Sample: PBMCs or T cells enriched from blood (not recorded which). The CDR3 reads CASSGDFTGELFF. CDR3 DNA: TGTGCCAGCAGCGGGGATTTCACCGGGGAGCTGTTTTTT.